This TCR beta chain stems from a study of CD8+ T cells in alopecia areata (dated by TCRdb to 2016 to 2019). Turning to the overall study: The treated patients, all with moderate-to-severe alopecia areata, were enrolled in an open-label pilot trial of oral tofacitinib given at 5 to 10 mg twice daily. Tofacitinib was given for 6 to 18 months, followed by 6 months of follow-up off drug to assess delayed response and recurrence. Disease severity in treated patients was measured with the SALT score, which quantifies the percentage of affected scalp surface area. High-throughput TCRbeta sequencing was used to examine T cell clonal expansion in alopecia areata in both the C3H/HeJ mouse model and human patients. In humans, TCRbeta sequencing was performed on scalp tissue and on sorted CD4+ and CD8+ peripheral blood T cells from healthy controls and from patients with patchy or totalis/universalis alopecia areata. Patients on tofacitinib were biopsied at baseline and after 4 and 24 weeks of treatment, and several of the patients also had a later scalp biopsy. Clonality in the scalp was compared among normal scalp (n=4), patchy alopecia areata scalp (n=8), and alopecia totalis/universalis scalp (n=8). RNA was extracted with the PAXgene miRNA kit for fixed scalp, the miRNeasy kit for PBMCs, and the RNeasy kit for mouse skin. TCRbeta CDR3 regions were amplified by immunoSEQ multiplex PCR with 35 Vbeta forward and 13 Jbeta reverse primers. Study-wide conclusions, independent of this receptor: With tofacitinib, both scalp clonality and the number of expanded CD8+ clones among the top 100 scalp clones went down significantly. During tofacitinib treatment, many expanded lesional clones remained in scalp and blood, and this persistence may partly explain relapse after treatment is stopped. Because the treated cohort was small and had only one nonresponder, larger studies are needed to examine links between baseline CD8+ expansion and response. Resident alphabeta T cells in normal human skin are also sequenced, complicating scalp TCR repertoire analysis, unlike mouse skin dominated by gammadelta T cells. Compared with normal scalp, lesional scalp had higher clonality and more expanded CD8+ clones, particularly in alopecia totalis/universalis, a pattern that suggests antigenic drive. Compared with mice, TCR sequences shared between patients were less clear, possibly partly because of HLA diversity across the patient population.

The time point tag for this specimen amounts to: around 22 weeks on oral tofacitinib. Reading the label with the study, this specimen's treatment or condition is: oral pan-JAK inhibitor, 5-10 mg twice daily. Lesional scalp punch biopsies and peripheral blood were obtained from alopecia areata patients. PBMCs were isolated by density centrifugation and stained for CD3, CD4 and CD8, and CD4+ and CD8+ T cells were sorted on a FACSAria. CDR1 and CDR2 (SGHAT, FQDESV) derive from the germline V gene (reference sequence). Between the V and J ends, shortened by 0 bases and 4 bases respectively, the junction contains 9 bases. The CDR3 covers 14 residues, taking in both the cysteine and the phenylalanine. Only the CDR3 DNA stays, 42 bases, in frame from base 1. On this clone: What this receptor recognizes is not known. One base away there is no much larger clone; base qualities are not given.

The library relied on the immunoSEQ multiplex PCR assay. To provide template for TCR sequencing, every sample had RNA extracted and reverse transcribed into cDNA. First-strand cDNA was synthesized using SuperScript III with a 2:1 mix of oligo-dT and random hexamers. A synthetic immune receptor repertoire was used to gauge amplification bias, and whatever bias remained was removed computationally. Regarding the original processing steps: After raw reads were preprocessed to remove errors, the CDR3 was defined following IMGT conventions as running from the conserved cysteine to phenylalanine. To get clonality, Shannon entropy was normalized by log2 of the number of productive unique TCRs and the result was subtracted from 1. Scalp TCRbeta sequences were cross-referenced with sorted blood CD4 and CD8 repertoires so that the CD4 or CD8 identity of scalp clones could be inferred. What TCRdb holds here is the immuneACCESS table cut down to in-frame rearrangements. Part of the clones is not present; checked against another copy, under half of the missing clones reflect an unresolved V gene, and the others are unexplained. V and J calls and clone size follow that table, whereas D and trimming were derived from the DNA. The sample table shows over 80,000 clones, and roughly 46% are seen once. The ten most abundant clones make up roughly 18% of the sample.

The sequencing used CD8+ T cells sorted from blood, collected at week 24, from a patient treated with tofacitinib. This receptor chain uses TRBV11-1 and TRBJ1-2; a confident D gene designation cannot be given. This sequence was found in a human donor with alopecia areata. Here the CDR3 is given as CASSLAGSGYGYTF. The nucleotide sequence reads TGTGCCAGCAGCTTAGCGGGGTCCGGCTATGGCTACACCTTC.